These 27 T cell receptor beta chains came from one sample sequenced in a study of T-cell memory formation after mild COVID-19. Using its own MiXCR run on the 5' RACE reads, TCRdb lists one record per CDR3 protein. The table shows over 150,000 distinct CDR3 sequences, with about a fifth occurring only once. Sequencing was done on a sample of PBMCs or a T cell subset sorted from them (not recorded which). Receptors originate from a man aged 18-30 years who had mild COVID-19 (a few samples of this study predate the infection). Cell type and time point are not known.

This clonotype has more than one count but fewer than ten. This chain connects TRBV5-1 to TRBJ2-3; 11 positions agree with TRBD2. Germline V CDR1 and CDR2: SGHRS, YFSETQ. The CDR3 has 16 amino acids. Unmatched junction bases numbered 6, after V lost 4 bases and J lost 2 bases. The CDR3 region is CASSPGTSGYTDTQYF. The CDR3 nucleotides are TGCGCCAGCAGCCCCGGGACTAGCGGATACACAGATACGCAGTATTTT. Filled out from reference TRBV5-1 and TRBJ2-3, the complete variable domain reads KAGVTQTPRYLIKTRGQQVTLSCSPISGHRSVSWYQQTPGQGLQFLFEYFSETQRNKGNFPGRFSGRQFSNSRSEMNVSTLELGDSALYLCASSPGTSGYTDTQYFGPGTRLTVL.

The rearrangement joins TRBV20-1 to TRBJ1-1; D not resolved. Germline CDR1 reads DFQATT; CDR2 reads SNEGSKA (reference sequence). There are 11 residues in the CDR3. As DNA, the CDR3 is TGCACGACTGGGAGGGACACTGAAGCTTTCTTT. The encoded protein is CTTGRDTEAFF.

This clonotype occurred many times. This chain links TRBV7-2 with TRBJ2-5; possible D gene TRBD2, 5 bases. The CDR3 sequence is 15 residues long. Trimming removed 6 bases from V and 1 base from J, with 15 bases in between. CDR1 is SGHTA and CDR2 is FQGNSA in the germline V gene. The CDR3 region is CASSGVRGLQETQYF. The CDR3 DNA reads TGTGCCAGCAGTGGGGTTAGAGGGCTCCAAGAGACCCAGTACTTC.

The chain links TRBV4-3 to TRBJ2-5; unclear D gene. Deletions cut 4 bases from V and 4 bases from J, with 19 bases between. CDR1 is LGHNA, CDR2 YSLEER, per germline. This CDR3 has 16 amino acids. The CDR3 sequence is CASSPSIRAEGETQYF. In DNA form, the CDR3 reads TGCGCCAGCAGCCCATCAATACGAGCTGAAGGAGAGACCCAGTACTTC.

The chain carries TRBV12-3 or TRBV12-4 and TRBJ1-6, with D possibly being TRBD1 (5 bases). Trimming removed 5 bases from V and 5 bases from J, with 13 bases in between. The CDR3 runs to 15 residues. The CDR3 DNA is TGTGCCAGCAGTCCGGGACGGTTGCATAATTCACCCCTCCACTTT. It specifies CASSPGRLHNSPLHF.

The chain employs TRBV2 and TRBJ2-2, with a weak D call TRBD1 (6 bases). This CDR3 is 15 amino acids long. V lost 7 bases to trimming and J lost 3 bases, with 15 bases between them. Germline-derived CDR1 and CDR2 are SNHLY and FYNNEI. The CDR3: CASMVIQGYTGELFF. The DNA for the CDR3 is TGTGCCAGCATGGTTATACAGGGTTACACCGGGGAGCTGTTTTTT.

A few counts support this clonotype. The V call is TRBV7-2, the J call TRBJ2-3; D might be TRBD2 (6 bases). The V gene's germline CDR1 is SGHTA and CDR2 FQGNSA. CDR3 length: 12 amino acids. V was trimmed by 6 bases and J by 6 bases, leaving 10 bases between them. The CDR3 DNA reads as TGTGCCAGCAGACCGACTAGGGATACGCAGTATTTT. This gives the protein CASRPTRDTQYF.

This chain links TRBV23-1 with TRBJ2-7; D not resolved. TRBV23-1 is flagged as an ORF with uncertain function. The CDR3 totals 12 residues. The CDR3 sequence: CASSPQRETICV. The CDR3 nucleotides read TGCGCCAGCAGTCCCCAGAGAGAGACAATCTGCGTC.

This clonotype was seen more than once but under ten times. This chain connects TRBV7-8 to TRBJ2-5, with D uncertain. CDR1 and CDR2 from the germline V gene are SGHVS and FQNEAQ. The CDR3 extends over 14 amino acids. Trimming cost V 3 bases and J 5 bases, with 13 bases left between them. The DNA of the CDR3 is TGTGCCAGCAGCTTCGGTGCCAGCCGGGAGACCCAGTACTTC. It translates to CASSFGASRETQYF.

This clonotype was picked up a small number of times. The chain combines TRBV20-1 with TRBJ1-6; 9 positions match TRBD1. Germline V gene data show CDR1 as DFQATT and CDR2 as SNEGSKA (reference sequence). With 0 bases clipped from V and 11 bases from J, the junction kept 8 bases outside the gene matches. There are 15 residues in the CDR3. CDR3 amino acids: CSARDVTGGMAPLHF. DNA for the CDR3: TGCAGTGCTAGAGATGTAACAGGGGGCATGGCACCCCTCCACTTT.

This clonotype appeared many times. V is TRBV5-1 and J is TRBJ2-3; weak D call: TRBD1 (5 bases). Germline V gives CDR1 SGHRS, CDR2 YFSETQ. The CDR3 consists of 14 residues. V dropped 5 bases and J dropped 4 bases, with 14 bases sitting between them. CDR3 bases: TGCGCCAGCAGGTCAGGGAATTATGCAGATACGCAGTATTTT. Translated, it gives CASRSGNYADTQYF. Full variable domain (outside the CDR3, taken from reference TRBV5-1 and TRBJ2-3): KAGVTQTPRYLIKTRGQQVTLSCSPISGHRSVSWYQQTPGQGLQFLFEYFSETQRNKGNFPGRFSGRQFSNSRSEMNVSTLELGDSALYLCASRSGNYADTQYFGPGTRLTVL.

This clonotype was observed a handful of times. The chain combines TRBV2 with TRBJ2-7; the match to TRBD1 covers 8 bases. The trim removed 0 bases at V and 3 bases at J, leaving 4 bases unmatched. Germline V lookup: CDR1 SNHLY, CDR2 FYNNEI. The CDR3 totals 15 residues. The CDR3 nucleotides read TGTGCCAGCAGTGAAGCGGGTACAGGGGGCTACGAGCAGTACGTC. This sequence encodes CASSEAGTGGYEQYV.

The rearrangement links TRBV20-1 to TRBJ1-5; 7 bases map to TRBD1. In germline, CDR1 is DFQATT, CDR2 SNEGSKA (reference sequence). This CDR3 is 15 amino acids long. The J segment lost 1 base and the V segment lost 3 bases, leaving 6 bases of the junction unmatched. This chain's CDR3 is CSASLTGFSNQPQHF. In nucleotides, the CDR3 is TGCAGTGCTAGTCTGACAGGGTTCAGCAATCAGCCCCAGCATTTT.

This sequence joins TRBV4-2 and TRBJ1-5; D perhaps matches TRBD1 (5 bases). CDR1 is LGHNA and CDR2 is YNFKEQ in the germline V gene. The CDR3 totals 15 residues. The V end was cut by 3 bases, the J end by 2 bases, with 11 bases between. The CDR3 region is CASSHGAQGNQPQHF. Written as DNA, the CDR3 is TGTGCCAGCAGCCATGGGGCCCAGGGCAATCAGCCCCAGCATTTT.

CDR3: CASSYSEGFNYGYTF. CDR3 bases: TGTGCCAGCAGTTACTCGGAAGGGTTTAACTATGGCTACACCTTC. The V call is TRBV6-5, the J call TRBJ1-2, with D hard to call. Germline lookup yields CDR1 MNHEY and CDR2 SVGAGI. V shed 0 bases and J shed 1 base, with 9 bases lying between them. CDR3 length: 15 amino acids.

The V gene is TRBV7-2, the J gene TRBJ1-5; D call uncertain. CDR1 is SGHTA and CDR2 is FQGNSA in the germline V gene. This CDR3 contains 13 residues. Trimming stripped 1 base from V and 6 bases from J, with 7 bases between. CDR3 residues: CASSLERAQPQHF. In DNA, the CDR3 is TGTGCCAGCAGCTTAGAGAGGGCTCAGCCCCAGCATTTT.

V gene TRBV12-3 or TRBV12-4 combines with J gene TRBJ1-2, with D possibly being TRBD1 (6 bases). The germline V and J ends were trimmed by 6 bases and 5 bases, with 13 bases remaining between them. The CDR3 has 13 residues. CDR3 coding DNA: TGTGCCAGCAGCCCGACAGGCCAGTATGGCTACACCTTC. Amino acids: CASSPTGQYGYTF.

This clonotype turned up a few times. V and J are TRBV6-2 or TRBV6-3 and TRBJ2-7, with unresolved D. Germline V lookup: CDR1 MNHEY, CDR2 SVGEGT. CDR3 length: 14 residues. Trimming stripped 6 bases from V and 3 bases from J, with 15 bases between. The CDR3 protein is CASSEPQNHYEQYV. CDR3 coding DNA: TGTGCCAGCAGCGAACCGCAAAACCACTACGAGCAGTACGTC.

This clonotype was seen a handful of times. One end of the junction does not line up with germline, which may come from a read error. The chain recombines TRBV12-3 or TRBV12-4 with TRBJ2-1, with TRBD2 matching over 9 bases. This CDR3 region has 14 residues. This CDR3 is CASSLAGLGNEQFF. The CDR3, as DNA: TGTGCCAGCAGTCTAGCGGGGCTCGGAAATGAGCAGTTCTTC.

This clonotype was counted only a few times. This rearrangement joins TRBV6-6 to TRBJ1-1; D call uncertain. Germline CDR1 and CDR2: MNHNY and SVGAGI (reference sequence). The V end lost 2 bases, the J end lost 4 bases, and 2 bases lay between the germline ends. CDR3 length equals 11 residues. The CDR3 nucleotides are TGTGCCAGCAGTTACGGCACTGAAGCTTTCTTT. Encoded protein: CASSYGTEAFF.

The chain is built from TRBV4-3 and TRBJ2-3; 9 bases agree with TRBD1. J gave up 5 bases and V 5 bases, and 8 bases lay outside the gene matches. This CDR3 has 15 residues. Germline assignment: CDR1 LGHNA and CDR2 YSLEER. CDR3 sequence: CASSSGQGNQDTQYF. The CDR3 DNA sequence: TGCGCCAGCAGCTCGGGACAGGGAAATCAAGATACGCAGTATTTT.

The rearrangement uses TRBV6-2 or TRBV6-3 and TRBJ2-3; TRBD2 matches 10 bases. V shed 2 bases, J shed 5 bases, and the junction held 4 bases outside the gene matches. Germline CDR1 and CDR2: MNHEY and SVGEGT. The CDR3 consists of 15 residues. Here the CDR3 reads CASSYLAGAQDTQYF. The CDR3 DNA reads TGTGCCAGCAGTTACCTAGCGGGGGCCCAAGATACGCAGTATTTT.

The chain combines TRBV29-1 with TRBJ2-7, with 9 bases matching TRBD1. The CDR3 loop spans 11 amino acids. V lost 5 bases, J lost 6 bases, and 2 bases stayed unmatched. CDR1 is SQVTM and CDR2 is ANQGSEA in the germline V gene. CDR3 in DNA: TGCAGCGTTCGGGGACAGGGCGAGCAGTACGTC. It is translated as CSVRGQGEQYV.

The chain joins TRBV29-1 to TRBJ1-1; a possible D gene is TRBD1 (5 bases). The ends were cut back, 8 bases at V and 1 base at J, with 14 bases in the middle. CDR3 size: 13 residues. Germline V gives CDR1 SQVTM, CDR2 ANQGSEA. CDR3 sequence reads: CSSNIGTNTEAFF. In DNA, the CDR3 is TGCAGCTCCAATATTGGGACGAACACTGAAGCTTTCTTT.

The chain uses TRBV12-5 and TRBJ2-1; TRBD1 aligns across 7 bases. This CDR3 has 15 residues. The germline V gene encodes CDR1 LGHNT and CDR2 FRNRAP. Trimming cost V 3 bases and J 2 bases; bases outside gene matches: 4. The CDR3 loop reads CASGFGTAAYNEQFF. The DNA of the CDR3 is TGTGCTAGTGGTTTCGGGACAGCAGCCTACAATGAGCAGTTCTTC.

This clonotype was counted between two and nine times. J is TRBJ2-1 and V is TRBV4-2; no definite D call. The CDR3 loop spans 11 amino acids. Germline V gene data show CDR1 as LGHNA and CDR2 as YNFKEQ. Trimming cost V 3 bases and J 9 bases, with 6 bases left between them. CDR3 in amino acids: CASSQSSEQFF. In DNA form, the CDR3 reads TGTGCCAGCAGCCAGAGTTCTGAGCAGTTCTTC.

V and J are TRBV5-1 and TRBJ2-2; 7 positions match TRBD1. Germline V CDR1 and CDR2: SGHRS, YFSETQ. With 4 bases clipped from V and 1 base from J, the junction kept 4 bases outside the gene matches. This CDR3 is built from 15 residues. This chain's CDR3 is CASSVRQGNTGELFF. CDR3 DNA: TGCGCCAGCAGCGTCCGACAGGGGAACACCGGGGAGCTGTTTTTT. Using reference TRBV5-1 and TRBJ2-2 for the parts outside the CDR3, the full variable domain is KAGVTQTPRYLIKTRGQQVTLSCSPISGHRSVSWYQQTPGQGLQFLFEYFSETQRNKGNFPGRFSGRQFSNSRSEMNVSTLELGDSALYLCASSVRQGNTGELFFGEGSRLTVL.